The entry below describes one T cell receptor beta chain. The antigen it recognizes is unknown. The germline gene is not matched at one end of the junction; a read error may be the cause. CDR1 and CDR2, per the germline V gene (reference sequence), are MNHEY and SMNVEV. The CDR3 covers 14 residues, taking in both the cysteine and the phenylalanine. The only DNA kept is the CDR3, 42 bases in frame from the first base. The data are from a study of T cells in Graves' hyperthyroidism and ophthalmopathy (dated by TCRdb to the late 2010s). General notes on the study: Peripheral blood samples were taken at the time of initial diagnosis, prior to any treatment. TCR V-J signatures able to tell the groups apart were searched for in a discovery cohort of 90 to 100 patients, of whom around 42 had Graves' ophthalmopathy and 57 had stable Graves' hyperthyroidism. An independent validation cohort of 18 to 20 hyperthyroidism patients and 17 patients who later progressed to ophthalmopathy tested prospective prediction of ophthalmopathy. The 100 discovery patients were randomly split 7:3 into training and test sets. The study also compared thyroid tissue and blood T-cell repertoires from five or six Graves' hyperthyroidism patients. After sampling, hyperthyroidism patients received methimazole starting at 30 mg daily, and ophthalmopathy patients received high-dose intravenous methylprednisolone. According to the paper, TCR Vbeta CDR3 sequencing was carried out on over 130 peripheral blood samples, which came from more than 40 ophthalmopathy, some 73 hyperthyroidism and some 17 progressor patients. Findings and caveats that apply to the study as a whole: In validation, the model predicted progression to ophthalmopathy a median of around 6.5 months before onset, with approximately 68% sensitivity and around 76% specificity. In cross-validation, a model built on a 13 V-J signature told ophthalmopathy apart from stable hyperthyroidism with 85% to 90% sensitivity and around 81% specificity, and in testing the same model reached 80%/75%. No statistical method was used to set the sample size in advance, and investigators knew the group allocation. Most expanded thyroid clonotypes (frequency above 0.001) were also found in blood, which suggests that blood repertoires may mirror thyroid immune responses.

The TCR beta CDR3 regions were amplified from RNA transcripts. A first-round RT-PCR of the TCR CDR3 used the HTBI primer set with the Qiagen OneStep RT-PCR kit. The libraries were constructed in a second round of multiplex PCR and then size-selected and purified. Paired-end sequencing of the libraries was performed with 100 bp reads on an Illumina HiSeq2000. Processing in the source paper ran as follows. SOAPnuke was used to process the raw data, with reads discarded if the reads contained adapters or uncalled bases, had a mean Phred below 15, or lacked an exact constant-primer or identifier match. COPE v1.2.5 was used to merge high-quality paired reads, and clonotypes were defined as unique nucleotide sequences. Clonotypes were aligned to IMGT TRBV, TRBD and TRBJ reference segments using MiTCR v1.1. The analysis was restricted to V-J combinations with a frequency above 0.0001, which together covered over 99% of the repertoires. The TCS score was defined as the ratio of F50 (clonal expansion) to E x V (chaos), calculated using BLOSUM62-based TCRdist between CDR3 peptides within each V-J. Welch's t-statistics and random forest reduced 450 to 600 V-J features to 10 to 15, which were used in a naive Bayes classifier (R e1071). The public reads were quality trimmed at Q25 with fastp and then assembled into clones with MiXCR by TCRdb, keeping productive beta chains. A single entry per CDR3 protein holds the most common genes and DNA from its merged rows. Clone size and V and J calls follow TCRdb, not the original study. Present in this sample are 490,000 or so distinct CDR3 sequences, roughly 23% of which were seen just once. The leading ten clones occupy 45% to 50% of the sample.

In the ophthalmopathy patients, disease was moderately to severely active, with a Clinical Activity Score of 3 or more, a NOSPECS grade of 4 or more, and a duration of less than 3 months. Any patient with an uncontrolled infection, another autoimmune disease, pregnancy or lactation was excluded. Diagnoses were based on clinical symptoms, serum thyroxine and TRAb, thyroid ultrasound and orbital computed tomography. Ficoll-Paque density gradient centrifugation was used to isolate PBMCs from 9.5 to 10 ml of fresh peripheral blood. Total RNA was extracted with Trizol reagent, and quality was checked on an Agilent 2100 Bioanalyzer.

This receptor chain uses TRBV27 and TRBJ2-3; the D gene remains uncertain. The sequence was obtained from a woman aged 70 to 79 with Graves' ophthalmopathy. The sample was blood. CDR3 reads: CVSSFGPSTDTQYF. At the DNA level, the sequence is TGTGTCAGCAGTTTCGGGCCCAGCACAGATACGCAGTATTTT.